One sample yielded the 14 T cell receptor beta chains listed below, sequenced in a study of blood T cell repertoires in COVID-19. Assay: immunoSEQ multiplex PCR; the TCRdb copy retains only in-frame clones and omits some. The repertoire holds approximately 130,000 clones, with 75% to 90% as singletons. Input material: PBMCs or T cells enriched from blood (not recorded which). Source of these receptors: a man between 25 and 39 years old who had recovered from COVID-19.

The chain combines TRBV5-1 with TRBJ2-1; 7 bases line up with TRBD1. CDR3 length equals 13 residues. Germline values: CDR1 SGHRS, CDR2 YFSETQ. After removal of 4 bases from V and 9 bases from J, the junction contained 7 bases not matched to a gene. In DNA, the CDR3 is TGCGCCAGCAGCCCGGGGACAGCACCTGAGCAGTTCTTC. It codes for CASSPGTAPEQFF.

This chain links TRBV28 with TRBJ1-1; weak D call: TRBD1 (6 bases). Trimming left V 6 bases short and J 4 bases short, with 15 bases between. This CDR3 is built from 14 residues. The germline V gene has CDR1 MDHEN and CDR2 SYDVKM. This chain's CDR3 is CASSPRRGGTEAFF. The CDR3, as DNA: TGTGCCAGCAGCCCTCGGAGGGGGGGCACTGAAGCTTTCTTT.

The chain has TRBV30 and TRBJ2-3, with 10 bases identical to TRBD2. This CDR3 comprises 15 residues. V shed 5 bases, J shed 6 bases, and the junction held 11 bases outside the gene matches. Germline V gives CDR1 GTSNPN, CDR2 SVGIG (reference sequence). The CDR3 DNA reads as TGTGCCTGGGCCTCTAGCGGGAGCATCGGGGATACGCAGTATTTT. Protein: CAWASSGSIGDTQYF.

The J gene is TRBJ2-1, the V gene TRBV19; perhaps TRBD2 as D (5 bases). Trimming removed 4 bases from V and 0 bases from J, with 13 bases in between. The length of the CDR3 is 16 residues. Germline V gene lookup returns CDR1 LNHDA and CDR2 SQIVND (reference sequence). The CDR3 here is CASSTLTRDSYNEQFF. CDR3 nucleotides: TGTGCCAGTAGTACCCTTACTAGGGACTCCTACAATGAGCAGTTCTTC. The entire variable domain, with the rest obtained from reference TRBV19 and TRBJ2-1, is as follows: DGGITQSPKYLFRKEGQNVTLSCEQNLNHDAMYWYRQDPGQGLRLIYYSQIVNDFQKGDIAEGYSVSREKKESFPLTVTSAQKNPTAFYLCASSTLTRDSYNEQFFGPGTRLTVL.

The chain carries TRBV18 and TRBJ2-5; TRBD2 agrees at 12 bases. The germline V gene encodes CDR1 KGHSH and CDR2 LQKENI. J lost 1 base, V lost 2 bases, and 8 bases had no gene match. The CDR3 consists of 18 residues. CDR3 bases: TGTGCCAGCTCACCATCACTAGCGGGGGGCCCCCTCCAAGAGACCCAGTACTTC. Protein product: CASSPSLAGGPLQETQYF.

A word on this clone: A read error may produce the germline difference seen at one junction end. The chain couples TRBV7-7 to TRBJ2-1, with D perhaps TRBD1 (5 bases). CDR1 is SSHAT and CDR2 is FNYEAQ in the germline V gene (reference sequence). The CDR3 is made up of 13 amino acids. The CDR3 sequence is CASSDSSYNEQFF. CDR3 DNA: TGTGCTAGCAGTGACAGTTCCTACAATGAGCAGTTCTTC.

The J gene is TRBJ2-1, the V gene TRBV5-1; no clear D. Per germline, CDR1 SGHRS and CDR2 YFSETQ. Trimming shortened V by 7 bases and J by 7 bases, and 18 bases separated the two germline ends. The CDR3 contains 14 residues. Here the CDR3 reads CASGTGPGGNEQFF. CDR3 sequence (DNA): TGCGCCAGCGGTACGGGTCCGGGTGGGAATGAGCAGTTCTTC.

The chain recombines TRBV15 with TRBJ1-1; tentatively, D is TRBD1 (5 bases). V lost 0 bases to trimming and J lost 6 bases, with 14 bases between them. This CDR3 spans 15 amino acids. From germline, CDR1 is LNHNV and CDR2 YYDKDF (reference sequence). CDR3 sequence: CATSRDRDRGSEAFF. The DNA for the CDR3 is TGTGCCACCAGCAGAGATCGCGACAGAGGCTCTGAAGCTTTCTTT.

The J gene is TRBJ1-2, the V gene TRBV7-9; the match to TRBD1 covers 7 bases. The trim removed 3 bases at V and 6 bases at J, leaving 4 bases unmatched. The CDR3 spans 13 residues. CDR1 and CDR2 (germline): SEHNR, FQNEAQ (reference sequence). This CDR3 reads CASSFLGGDGYTF. In DNA, the CDR3 is TGTGCCAGCAGCTTTTTAGGGGGCGATGGCTACACCTTC.

The CDR3 sequence: CASSLAHYSEQYF. The CDR3, as DNA: TGCGCCAGCAGCTTGGCCCACTATTCAGAGCAGTACTTC. The genes are TRBV5-1 and TRBJ2-7; D is uncertain. The V gene lost 0 bases and the J gene lost 7 bases, with 11 bases spanning the gap. This CDR3 is 13 amino acids long. Germline values: CDR1 SGHRS, CDR2 YFSETQ.

This chain uses TRBV7-2 with TRBJ1-2; possibly TRBD1 for D (5 bases). Between the trimmed V and J ends, which lost 5 bases and 4 bases, there was a span of 17 bases. This CDR3 has 15 amino acids. The germline CDR1 and CDR2 sequences are SGHTA and FQGNSA. Here the CDR3 reads CASSASRQGLYGYTF. The CDR3 DNA follows: TGTGCCAGCAGCGCCTCCAGGCAGGGTCTCTATGGCTACACCTTC. Variable domain in full (rest from reference TRBV7-2 and TRBJ1-2): GAGVSQSPSNKVTEKGKDVELRCDPISGHTALYWYRQSLGQGLEFLIYFQGNSAPDKSGLPSDRFSAERTGGSVSTLTIQRTQQEDSAVYLCASSASRQGLYGYTFGSGTRLTVV.

The chain has TRBV2 and TRBJ2-3; 8 positions match TRBD2. J lost 1 base, V lost 7 bases, and 7 bases had no gene match. The CDR3 loop spans 15 amino acids. Germline V gives CDR1 SNHLY, CDR2 FYNNEI. CDR3 residues: CASTRLATGTDTQYF. CDR3 DNA sequence: TGTGCCAGCACCCGACTAGCGACCGGCACAGATACGCAGTATTTT.

The chain joins TRBV7-9 to TRBJ2-5, with TRBD1 matching over 7 bases. Per germline, CDR1 SEHNR and CDR2 FQNEAQ (reference sequence). J was trimmed by 5 bases and V by 4 bases; bases with no gene match: 10. The CDR3 is made up of 15 amino acids. CDR3 sequence reads: CASSSITGASETQYF. The CDR3 DNA follows: TGTGCCAGCAGCTCGATTACAGGGGCTTCGGAGACCCAGTACTTC.

V and J are TRBV27 and TRBJ1-5; 8 bases line up with TRBD1. With 6 bases clipped from V and 6 bases from J, the junction kept 7 bases outside the gene matches. CDR1 is MNHEY, CDR2 SMNVEV, per germline (reference sequence). This CDR3 has 14 amino acids. CDR3 loop: CASSSGQGAQPQHF. In DNA form, the CDR3 reads TGTGCCAGCAGCTCCGGGCAGGGGGCTCAGCCCCAGCATTTT.